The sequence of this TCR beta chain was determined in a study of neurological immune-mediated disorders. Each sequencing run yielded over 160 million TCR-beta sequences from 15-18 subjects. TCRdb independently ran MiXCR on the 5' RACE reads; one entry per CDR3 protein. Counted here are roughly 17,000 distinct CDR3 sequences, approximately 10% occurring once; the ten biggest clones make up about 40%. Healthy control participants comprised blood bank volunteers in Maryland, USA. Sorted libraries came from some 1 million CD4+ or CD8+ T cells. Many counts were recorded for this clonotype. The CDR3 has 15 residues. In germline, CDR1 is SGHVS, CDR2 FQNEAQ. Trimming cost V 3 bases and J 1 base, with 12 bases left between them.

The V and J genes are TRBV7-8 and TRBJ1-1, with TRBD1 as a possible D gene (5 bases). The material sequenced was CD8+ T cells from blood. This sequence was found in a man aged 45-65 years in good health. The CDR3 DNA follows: TGTGCCAGCAGCTTGCTCCGGGGGGGGAACACTGAAGCTTTCTTT. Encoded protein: CASSLLRGGNTEAFF.